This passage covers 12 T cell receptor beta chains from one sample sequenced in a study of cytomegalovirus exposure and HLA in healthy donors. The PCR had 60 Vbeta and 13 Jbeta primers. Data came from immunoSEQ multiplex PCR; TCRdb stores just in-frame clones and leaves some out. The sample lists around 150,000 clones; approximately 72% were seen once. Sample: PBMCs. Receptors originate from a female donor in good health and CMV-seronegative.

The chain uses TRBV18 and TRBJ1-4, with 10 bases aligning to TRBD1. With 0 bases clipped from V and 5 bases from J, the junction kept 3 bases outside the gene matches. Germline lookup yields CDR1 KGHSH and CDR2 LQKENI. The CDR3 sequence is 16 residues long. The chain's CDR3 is CASSPPPGQGNEKLFF. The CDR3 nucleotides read TGTGCCAGCTCACCACCTCCGGGACAGGGGAATGAAAAACTGTTTTTT.

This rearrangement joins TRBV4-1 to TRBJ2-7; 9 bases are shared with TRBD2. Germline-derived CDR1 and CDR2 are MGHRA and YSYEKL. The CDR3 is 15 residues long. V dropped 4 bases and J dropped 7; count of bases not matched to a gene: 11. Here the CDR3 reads CASSPLVAGEGEQYF. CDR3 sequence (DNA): TGCGCCAGCAGCCCACTTGTAGCGGGGGAAGGAGAGCAGTACTTC.

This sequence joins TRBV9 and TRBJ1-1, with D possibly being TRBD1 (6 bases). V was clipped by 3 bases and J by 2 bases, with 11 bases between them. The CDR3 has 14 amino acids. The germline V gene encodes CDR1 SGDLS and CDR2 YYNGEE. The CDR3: CASSAVQGNTEAFF. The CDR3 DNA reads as TGTGCCAGCAGCGCCGTACAGGGTAACACTGAAGCTTTCTTT.

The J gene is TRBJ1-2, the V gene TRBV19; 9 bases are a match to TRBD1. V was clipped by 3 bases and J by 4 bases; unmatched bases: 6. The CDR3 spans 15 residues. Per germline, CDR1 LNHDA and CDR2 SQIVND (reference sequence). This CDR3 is CASSILGQGPYGYTF. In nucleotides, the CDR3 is TGTGCCAGTAGTATTCTCGGACAGGGGCCCTATGGCTACACCTTC. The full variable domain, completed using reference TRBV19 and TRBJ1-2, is DGGITQSPKYLFRKEGQNVTLSCEQNLNHDAMYWYRQDPGQGLRLIYYSQIVNDFQKGDIAEGYSVSREKKESFPLTVTSAQKNPTAFYLCASSILGQGPYGYTFGSGTRLTVV.

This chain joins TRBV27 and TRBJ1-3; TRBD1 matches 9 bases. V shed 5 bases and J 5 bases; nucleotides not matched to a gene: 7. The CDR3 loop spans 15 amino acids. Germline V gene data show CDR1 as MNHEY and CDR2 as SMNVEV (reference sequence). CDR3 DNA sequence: TGTGCCAGCAGTCCCGGGACAGGGAATAGAAACACCATATATTTT. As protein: CASSPGTGNRNTIYF.

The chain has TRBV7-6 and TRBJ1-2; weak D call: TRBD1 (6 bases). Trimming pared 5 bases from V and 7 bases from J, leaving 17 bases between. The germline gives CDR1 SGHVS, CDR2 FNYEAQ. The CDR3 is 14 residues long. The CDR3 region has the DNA TGTGCCAGCAGCACCGGAATTGGACAGTTTGGCTACACCTTC. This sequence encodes CASSTGIGQFGYTF. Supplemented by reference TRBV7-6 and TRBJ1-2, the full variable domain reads GAGVSQSPRYKVTKRGQDVALRCDPISGHVSLYWYRQALGQGPEFLTYFNYEAQQDKSGLPNDRFSAERPEGSISTLTIQRTEQRDSAMYRCASSTGIGQFGYTFGSGTRLTVV.

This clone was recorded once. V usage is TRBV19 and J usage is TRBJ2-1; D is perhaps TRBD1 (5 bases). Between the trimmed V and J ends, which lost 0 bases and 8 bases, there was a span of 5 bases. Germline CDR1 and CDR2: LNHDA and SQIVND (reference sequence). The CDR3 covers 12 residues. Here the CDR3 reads CASSIDRDEQFF. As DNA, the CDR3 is TGTGCCAGTAGTATAGACAGGGATGAGCAGTTCTTC.

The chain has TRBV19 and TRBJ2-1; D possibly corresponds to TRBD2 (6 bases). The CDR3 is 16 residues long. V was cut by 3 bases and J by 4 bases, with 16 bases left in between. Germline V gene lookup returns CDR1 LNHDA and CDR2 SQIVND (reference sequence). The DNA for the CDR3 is TGTGCCAGTAGTATCTCACGGGGGTCGCCGTACAATGAGCAGTTCTTC. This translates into CASSISRGSPYNEQFF.

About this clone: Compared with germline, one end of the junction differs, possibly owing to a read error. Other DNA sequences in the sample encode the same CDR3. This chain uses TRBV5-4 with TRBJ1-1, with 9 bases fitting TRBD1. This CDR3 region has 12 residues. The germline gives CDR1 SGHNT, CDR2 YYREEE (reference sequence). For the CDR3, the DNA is TGCACAACAGGGGGCGCGAACACTGAAGCTTTCTTT. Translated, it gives CTTGGANTEAFF. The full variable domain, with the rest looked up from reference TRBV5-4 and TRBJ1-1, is ETGVTQSPTHLIKTRGQQVTLRCSSQSGHNTVSWYQQALGQGPQFIFQYYREEENGRGNFPPRFSGLQFPNYSSELNVNALELDDSALYLCTTGGANTEAFFGQGTRLTVV.

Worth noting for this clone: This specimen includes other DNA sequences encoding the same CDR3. The CDR3 coding sequence is TGTGCCAGTAGGGACAGGGGAACAGATACGCAGTATTTT. This sequence encodes CASRDRGTDTQYF. This chain connects TRBV19 to TRBJ2-3; 9 bases fit TRBD1. V lost 6 bases and J lost 3; bases outside the gene matches: 1. This CDR3 is 13 amino acids long. From germline, CDR1 is LNHDA and CDR2 SQIVND (reference sequence).

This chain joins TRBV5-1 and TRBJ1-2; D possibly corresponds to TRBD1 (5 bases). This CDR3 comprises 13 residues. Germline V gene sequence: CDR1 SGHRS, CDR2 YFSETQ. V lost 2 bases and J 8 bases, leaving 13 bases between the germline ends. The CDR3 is CASSFRGTGGYTF. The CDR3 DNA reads TGCGCCAGCAGCTTCCGGGGGACGGGCGGCTACACCTTC.

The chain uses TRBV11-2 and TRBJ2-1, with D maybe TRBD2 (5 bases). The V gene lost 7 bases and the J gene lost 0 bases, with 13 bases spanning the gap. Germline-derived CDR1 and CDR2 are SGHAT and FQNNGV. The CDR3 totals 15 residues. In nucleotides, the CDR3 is TGTGCCAGCAACCCCGGGCGGGCCTCCTACAATGAGCAGTTCTTC. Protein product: CASNPGRASYNEQFF.